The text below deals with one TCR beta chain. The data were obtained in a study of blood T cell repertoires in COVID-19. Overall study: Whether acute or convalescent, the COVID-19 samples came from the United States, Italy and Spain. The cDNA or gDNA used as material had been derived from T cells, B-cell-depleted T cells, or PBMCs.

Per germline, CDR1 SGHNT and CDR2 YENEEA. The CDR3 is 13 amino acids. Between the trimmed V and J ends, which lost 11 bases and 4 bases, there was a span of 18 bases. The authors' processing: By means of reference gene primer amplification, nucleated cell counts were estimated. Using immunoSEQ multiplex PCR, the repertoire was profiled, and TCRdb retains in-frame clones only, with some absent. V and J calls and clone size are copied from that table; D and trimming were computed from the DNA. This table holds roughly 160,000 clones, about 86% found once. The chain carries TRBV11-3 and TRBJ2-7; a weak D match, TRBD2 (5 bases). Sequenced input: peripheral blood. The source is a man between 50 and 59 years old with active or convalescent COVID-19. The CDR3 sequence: CASRADPSYEQYF. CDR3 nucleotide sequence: TGTGCCTCTAGAGCGGACCCGAGTTACGAGCAGTACTTC.